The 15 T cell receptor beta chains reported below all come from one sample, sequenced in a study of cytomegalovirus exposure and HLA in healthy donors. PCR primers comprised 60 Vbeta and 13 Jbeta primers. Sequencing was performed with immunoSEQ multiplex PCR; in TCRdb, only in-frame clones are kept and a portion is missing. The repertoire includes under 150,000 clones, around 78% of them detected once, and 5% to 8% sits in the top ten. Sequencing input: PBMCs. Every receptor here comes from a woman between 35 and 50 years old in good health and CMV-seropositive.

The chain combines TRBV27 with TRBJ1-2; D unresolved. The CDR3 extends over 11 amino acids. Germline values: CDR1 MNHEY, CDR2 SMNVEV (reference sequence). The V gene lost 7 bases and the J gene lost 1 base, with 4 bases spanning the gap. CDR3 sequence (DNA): TGTGCCAGCAAGAGTAACTATGGCTACACCTTC. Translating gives CASKSNYGYTF.

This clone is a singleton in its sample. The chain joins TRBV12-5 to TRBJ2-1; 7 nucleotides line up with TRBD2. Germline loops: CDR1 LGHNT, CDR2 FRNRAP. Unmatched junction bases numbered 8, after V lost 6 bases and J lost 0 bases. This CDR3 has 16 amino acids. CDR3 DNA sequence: TGTGCTAGTGGGGGGAGCGGGAAGAGCTCCTACAATGAGCAGTTCTTC. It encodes CASGGSGKSSYNEQFF.

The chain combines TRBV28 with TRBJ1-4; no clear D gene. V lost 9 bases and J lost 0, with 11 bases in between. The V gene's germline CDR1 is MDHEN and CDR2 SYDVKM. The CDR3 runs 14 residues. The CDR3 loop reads CASVDSSTNEKLFF. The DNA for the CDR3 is TGTGCCAGTGTCGACTCCTCAACTAATGAAAAACTGTTTTTT.

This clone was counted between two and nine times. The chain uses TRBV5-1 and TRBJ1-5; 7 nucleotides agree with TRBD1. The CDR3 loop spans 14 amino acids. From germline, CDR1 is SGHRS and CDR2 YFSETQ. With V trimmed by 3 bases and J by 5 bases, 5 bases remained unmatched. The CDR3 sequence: CASSWGTGDQPQHF. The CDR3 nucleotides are TGCGCCAGCAGCTGGGGAACAGGGGATCAGCCCCAGCATTTT.

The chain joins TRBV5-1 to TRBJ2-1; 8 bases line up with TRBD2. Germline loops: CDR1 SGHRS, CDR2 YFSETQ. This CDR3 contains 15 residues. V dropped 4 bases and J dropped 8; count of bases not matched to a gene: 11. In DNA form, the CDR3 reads TGCGCCAGCAGCGCGACGGGAGGGCCGGCCGATGAGCAGTTCTTC. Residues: CASSATGGPADEQFF.

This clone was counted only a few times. CDR3 DNA: TGTGCCAGCAAACCGGGACAGACCTACAATGAGCAGTTCTTC. Encoded protein: CASKPGQTYNEQFF. This sequence joins TRBV2 and TRBJ2-1; the match to TRBD1 covers 7 bases. Germline values: CDR1 SNHLY, CDR2 FYNNEI. After removal of 7 bases from V and 2 bases from J, the junction contained 5 bases not matched to a gene. This CDR3 spans 14 amino acids.

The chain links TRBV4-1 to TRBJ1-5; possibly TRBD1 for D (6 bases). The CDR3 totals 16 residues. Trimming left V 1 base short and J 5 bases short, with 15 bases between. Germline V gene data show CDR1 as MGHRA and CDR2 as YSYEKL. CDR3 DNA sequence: TGCGCCAGCAGCCAAGGACAGAACAGGGAAGATCAGCCCCAGCATTTT. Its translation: CASSQGQNREDQPQHF.

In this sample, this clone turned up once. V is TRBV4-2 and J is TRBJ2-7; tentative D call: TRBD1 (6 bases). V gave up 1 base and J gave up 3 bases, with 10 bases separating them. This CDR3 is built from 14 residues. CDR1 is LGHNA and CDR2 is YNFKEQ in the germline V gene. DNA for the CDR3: TGTGCCAGCAGCCAAGGGACAGAGGACTACGAGCAGTACTTC. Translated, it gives CASSQGTEDYEQYF.

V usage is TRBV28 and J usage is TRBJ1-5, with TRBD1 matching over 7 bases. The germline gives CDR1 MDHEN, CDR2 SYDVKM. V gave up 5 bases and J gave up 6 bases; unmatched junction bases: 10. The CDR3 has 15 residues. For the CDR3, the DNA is TGTGCCAGCAGTACAACACAGGGGAGCGGTCAGCCCCAGCATTTT. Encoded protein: CASSTTQGSGQPQHF.

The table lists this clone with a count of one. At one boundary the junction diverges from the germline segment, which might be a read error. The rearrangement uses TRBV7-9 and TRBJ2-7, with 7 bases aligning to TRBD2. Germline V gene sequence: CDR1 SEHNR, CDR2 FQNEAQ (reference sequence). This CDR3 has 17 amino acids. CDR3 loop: CSSSLEPGLKGGVEQYF. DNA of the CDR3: TGTTCCAGCAGCTTAGAGCCCGGGCTGAAGGGAGGGGTCGAGCAGTACTTC.

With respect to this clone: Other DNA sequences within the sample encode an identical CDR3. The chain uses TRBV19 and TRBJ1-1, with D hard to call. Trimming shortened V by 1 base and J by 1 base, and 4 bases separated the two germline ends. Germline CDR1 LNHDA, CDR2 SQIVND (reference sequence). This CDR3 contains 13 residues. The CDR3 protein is CASSIGRNTEAFF. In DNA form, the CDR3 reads TGTGCCAGTAGTATAGGCAGGAACACTGAAGCTTTCTTT. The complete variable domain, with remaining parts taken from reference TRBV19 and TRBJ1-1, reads DGGITQSPKYLFRKEGQNVTLSCEQNLNHDAMYWYRQDPGQGLRLIYYSQIVNDFQKGDIAEGYSVSREKKESFPLTVTSAQKNPTAFYLCASSIGRNTEAFFGQGTRLTVV.

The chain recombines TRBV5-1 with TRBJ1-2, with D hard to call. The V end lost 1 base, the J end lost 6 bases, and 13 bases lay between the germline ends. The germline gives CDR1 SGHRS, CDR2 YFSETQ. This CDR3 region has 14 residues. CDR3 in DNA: TGCGCCAGCAGCTTGTCGACGGGATGGGATGGCTACACCTTC. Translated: CASSLSTGWDGYTF.

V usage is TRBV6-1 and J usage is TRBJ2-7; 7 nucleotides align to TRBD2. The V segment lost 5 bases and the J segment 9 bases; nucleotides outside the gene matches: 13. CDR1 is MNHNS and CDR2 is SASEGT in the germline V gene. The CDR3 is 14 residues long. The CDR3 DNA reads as TGTGCCAGCAGTTCCCCTAGCGGTTACCTTGGGCAGTACTTC. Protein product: CASSSPSGYLGQYF.

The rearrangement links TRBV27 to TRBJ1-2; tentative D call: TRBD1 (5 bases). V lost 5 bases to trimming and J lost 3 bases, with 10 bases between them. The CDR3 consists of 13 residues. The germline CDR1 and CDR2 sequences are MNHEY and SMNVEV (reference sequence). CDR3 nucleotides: TGTGCCAGCAGTCCCTCGGGGGACTATGGCTACACCTTC. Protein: CASSPSGDYGYTF.

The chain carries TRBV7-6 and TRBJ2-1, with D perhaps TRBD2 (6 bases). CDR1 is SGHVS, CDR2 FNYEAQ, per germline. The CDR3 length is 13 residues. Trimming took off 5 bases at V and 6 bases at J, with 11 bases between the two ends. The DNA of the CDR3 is TGTGCCAGCAGCACCGGGACTGTCAATGAGCAGTTCTTC. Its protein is CASSTGTVNEQFF.